Each of the 23 T cell receptor beta chains below was sequenced from the same sample in a study of identical twins. TCRdb used MiXCR to reprocess the 5' RACE reads, holding one entry per CDR3 protein. The table has roughly 690,000 distinct CDR3 sequences, approximately 6% seen once; the top ten hold 1.5% to 2%. Sequenced material: naive T cells sorted from blood. The receptors shown here come from a man aged 18 to 30 in good health.

This clonotype was counted at least ten times. The V call is TRBV5-5, the J call TRBJ1-2; D is possibly TRBD1 (5 bases). Deletions cut 5 bases from V and 4 bases from J, with 18 bases between. The CDR3 is made up of 15 amino acids. Germline CDR1 and CDR2: SGHKS and YYEKEE (reference sequence). CDR3 nucleotides: TGTGCCAGCAGGGGCGCTGGGGGAAGGGCCTATGGCTACACCTTC. This encodes CASRGAGGRAYGYTF.

This chain joins TRBV29-1 and TRBJ2-5, with TRBD2 matching 16 bases. The trim removed 6 bases at V and 4 bases at J, leaving 5 bases unmatched. This CDR3 comprises 15 residues. Germline CDR1 and CDR2: SQVTM and ANQGSEA. The CDR3 coding sequence is TGCAGCGTCCTAGGGACTAGCGGGAGGGGAGAGACCCAGTACTTC. Translating gives CSVLGTSGRGETQYF.

In its sample, this clonotype was seen a few times. The CDR3 nucleotides read TGCGCCAGCAGTGACGGGAGCGGAGTGAATACGCAGTATTTT. It codes for CASSDGSGVNTQYF. The chain recombines TRBV10-2 with TRBJ2-3; the D gene is possibly TRBD2 (6 bases). The CDR3 is 14 residues long. Germline CDR1 and CDR2: WSHSY and SAAADI. V shed 3 bases and J shed 7 bases, with 14 bases lying between them.

The sample holds many counts of this clonotype. The V gene is TRBV12-3 or TRBV12-4, the J gene TRBJ1-2; perhaps TRBD1 as D (6 bases). CDR3 length: 16 residues. V was shortened by 5 bases and J by 4 bases, with 20 bases between the two germline ends. CDR3 sequence: CASSPLVEGGAYGYTF. For the CDR3, the DNA is TGTGCCAGCAGTCCCCTCGTGGAAGGGGGTGCCTATGGCTACACCTTC.

At least ten counts were recorded for this clonotype. V is TRBV20-1 and J is TRBJ2-3, with D unresolved. CDR1 is DFQATT, CDR2 SNEGSKA, per germline (reference sequence). Trimming removed 5 bases from V and 1 base from J, with 10 bases in between. The CDR3 runs 13 residues. The CDR3 loop reads CSAPNDGTDTQYF. CDR3 nucleotides: TGCAGTGCTCCAAACGACGGCACAGATACGCAGTATTTT.

This rearrangement joins TRBV5-1 to TRBJ2-1; D is ambiguous. CDR3 length equals 14 residues. V was cut by 4 bases and J by 9 bases, with 17 bases left in between. Germline CDR1 and CDR2: SGHRS and YFSETQ. This chain's CDR3 is CASSDVQAEGEQFF. The CDR3 bases are TGCGCCAGCAGCGACGTCCAGGCAGAAGGTGAGCAGTTCTTC.

There are a few counts of this clonotype. The chain combines TRBV20-1 with TRBJ1-5; D not resolved. Trimming stripped 6 bases from V and 3 bases from J, with 12 bases between. This CDR3 spans 13 amino acids. In germline, CDR1 is DFQATT, CDR2 SNEGSKA (reference sequence). The CDR3 sequence: CSATTNPNQPQHF. The CDR3 coding sequence is TGCAGTGCCACGACTAACCCCAATCAGCCCCAGCATTTT.

The sample holds many counts of this clonotype. CDR3 bases: TGTGCCGCGACCCGGGACTGGACTACGAATGAGCAGTTCTTC. The encoded protein is CAATRDWTTNEQFF. The chain carries TRBV10-3 and TRBJ2-1; possibly TRBD2 for D (6 bases). The germline V gene encodes CDR1 ENHRY and CDR2 SYGVKD. Deletions cut 11 bases from V and 7 bases from J, with 21 bases between. The CDR3 covers 14 residues.

This clonotype has at least ten counts. V usage is TRBV5-1 and J usage is TRBJ2-3; D is possibly TRBD2 (6 bases). The germline V and J ends were trimmed by 0 bases and 1 base, with 12 bases remaining between them. Looked up from germline, CDR1 is SGHRS and CDR2 is YFSETQ. This CDR3 has 16 amino acids. CDR3 bases: TGCGCCAGCAGCTTGGGAGACGGGAGCGGCACAGATACGCAGTATTTT. This encodes CASSLGDGSGTDTQYF.

This clonotype was picked up many times. The V and J genes are TRBV15 and TRBJ1-5; TRBD1 agrees at 7 bases. J was trimmed by 4 bases and V by 1 base; bases with no gene match: 4. The CDR3 covers 15 residues. The germline V gene encodes CDR1 LNHNV and CDR2 YYDKDF (reference sequence). The CDR3 here is CATSRVPGGNQPQHF. CDR3 bases: TGTGCCACCAGCAGAGTCCCAGGGGGGAATCAGCCCCAGCATTTT.

This clonotype was observed a few times. This chain uses TRBV24-1 with TRBJ2-3, with TRBD1 identical over 7 bases. Germline CDR1 is KGHDR and CDR2 is SFDVKD. With V trimmed by 3 bases and J by 3 bases, 2 bases remained unmatched. This CDR3 region has 14 residues. CDR3 amino acids: CATSDGTVTDTQYF. The CDR3 region has the DNA TGTGCCACCAGTGATGGGACAGTAACAGATACGCAGTATTTT.

The V gene is TRBV7-2, the J gene TRBJ2-2; 12 positions agree with TRBD2. V lost 5 bases to trimming and J lost 7 bases; unmatched junction nucleotides: 11. Germline loops: CDR1 SGHTA, CDR2 FQGNSA. The CDR3 consists of 17 residues. The CDR3 bases are TGTGCCAGCAGCCCGTCTAGCGGGAGGGCCTCGGGCGGGGAGCTGTTTTTT. Translated: CASSPSSGRASGGELFF.

At least ten counts were recorded for this clonotype. The CDR3 sequence is CASSTRTGMNTEAFF. The CDR3 bases are TGTGCCAGCAGCACCCGGACAGGCATGAACACTGAAGCTTTCTTT. The chain has TRBV7-8 and TRBJ1-1; 7 nucleotides agree with TRBD1. The CDR3 has 15 amino acids. The V gene end was trimmed by 5 bases and the J gene end by 0 bases; junction bases not matched to a gene: 6. Germline V CDR1 and CDR2: SGHVS, FQNEAQ.

To note about this clonotype: A read error may explain this, as a much larger clone is one base away. The V call is TRBV4-3, the J call TRBJ2-1; the D is unclear. The CDR3 is made up of 12 amino acids. Germline CDR1 reads LGHNA; CDR2 reads YSLEER. Here the CDR3 reads CANSQAYNEQFF. The DNA for the CDR3 is TGCGCCAACAGCCAAGCGTACAATGAGCAGTTCTTC.

This clonotype showed up many times. J is TRBJ1-1 and V is TRBV5-5; tentatively, D is TRBD1 (6 bases). CDR1 and CDR2 (germline): SGHKS, YYEKEE (reference sequence). The CDR3 totals 13 residues. V shed 5 bases and J shed 10 bases, with 18 bases lying between them. The chain's CDR3 is CASRWDISKGAFF. In DNA form, the CDR3 reads TGTGCCAGCAGGTGGGACATTTCGAAAGGAGCTTTCTTT.

The chain uses TRBV29-1 and TRBJ2-1; 7 bases are a match to TRBD2. The CDR3 contains 21 residues. Losses at the gene ends were 4 bases for V and 5 bases for J; bases not matched to a gene: 29. Germline V gene lookup returns CDR1 SQVTM and CDR2 ANQGSEA. Written as DNA, the CDR3 is TGCAGCGTTGCCCCCCCGGTCCGACAGTCGATTTCTAGCGGTAACCACAATGAGCAGTTCTTC. Translating gives CSVAPPVRQSISSGNHNEQFF.

The rearrangement links TRBV6-5 to TRBJ1-2; maybe TRBD1 (5 bases). V lost 0 bases and J 6 bases, leaving 11 bases between the germline ends. Germline-derived CDR1 and CDR2 are MNHEY and SVGAGI. The CDR3 length is 14 residues. The CDR3 coding sequence is TGTGCCAGCAGTTACTCTGGGGGGGACGATGGCTACACCTTC. Encoded protein: CASSYSGGDDGYTF.

This clonotype was seen many times. The V call is TRBV25-1, the J call TRBJ1-2; 8 nucleotides align to TRBD1. Germline V gene lookup returns CDR1 MGHDK and CDR2 SYGVNS. CDR3 size: 12 residues. V was clipped by 10 bases and J by 6 bases; unmatched bases: 7. This CDR3 is CAIYDRGHGYTF. For the CDR3, the DNA is TGTGCCATCTACGACAGGGGCCATGGCTACACCTTC.

Many counts were recorded for this clonotype. The V and J genes are TRBV12-3 or TRBV12-4 and TRBJ1-1; weak D call: TRBD1 (6 bases). V lost 7 bases, J lost 3 bases, and 12 bases lay in between. The CDR3 loop spans 13 amino acids. The CDR3 spells CASTQGTYTEAFF. CDR3 in DNA: TGTGCCAGCACACAGGGAACCTACACTGAAGCTTTCTTT.

This clonotype was counted many times. J is TRBJ2-1 and V is TRBV6-5, with 7 bases identical to TRBD1. After removal of 3 bases from V and 2 bases from J, the junction contained 4 bases not matched to a gene. The CDR3 runs 15 residues. CDR1 is MNHEY, CDR2 SVGAGI, per germline. CDR3 in amino acids: CASSYDRDPYNEQFF. In DNA, the CDR3 is TGTGCCAGCAGTTATGACAGGGACCCCTACAATGAGCAGTTCTTC.

This clonotype was observed many times. The chain employs TRBV6-5 and TRBJ2-3; 9 bases are shared with TRBD2. The CDR3 covers 17 residues. The germline V gene encodes CDR1 MNHEY and CDR2 SVGAGI. The junction had 9 bases not matched to a gene; V was cut back by 1 base and J by 4 bases. CDR3: CASSYFISGRSADTQYF. The CDR3 DNA follows: TGTGCCAGCAGTTACTTCATCAGCGGGAGGAGTGCAGATACGCAGTATTTT.

Ten or more counts support this clonotype. This sequence joins TRBV10-2 and TRBJ2-5; D is unresolved. V lost 6 bases, J lost 1 base, and 12 bases lay in between. This CDR3 is built from 14 residues. Germline V gives CDR1 WSHSY, CDR2 SAAADI. CDR3 bases: TGCGCCAGCAGAGTACAGAAGTTCCAAGAGACCCAGTACTTC. It codes for CASRVQKFQETQYF.

This clonotype was seen a few times. The gene calls are TRBV19 and TRBJ2-1; the match to TRBD2 covers 11 bases. Germline assignment: CDR1 LNHDA and CDR2 SQIVND (reference sequence). V trimming: 7 bases; J trimming: 4 bases; junction bases outside the gene matches: 3. The CDR3 runs to 14 residues. The CDR3 region is CASTGLAGYNEQFF. CDR3 DNA sequence: TGTGCCAGTACTGGACTAGCGGGTTACAATGAGCAGTTCTTC.